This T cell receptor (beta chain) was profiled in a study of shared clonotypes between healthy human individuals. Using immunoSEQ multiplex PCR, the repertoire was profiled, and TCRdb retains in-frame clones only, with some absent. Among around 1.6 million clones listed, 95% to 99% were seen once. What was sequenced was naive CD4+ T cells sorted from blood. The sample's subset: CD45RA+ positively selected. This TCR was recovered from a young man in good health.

The CDR3 protein is CAWSGLGNQPQHF. CDR3 DNA sequence: TGTGCCTGGAGTGGCCTGGGCAATCAGCCCCAGCATTTT. The gene calls are TRBV30 and TRBJ1-5, with unresolved D. The ends were cut back, 1 base at V and 2 bases at J, with 6 bases in the middle. This CDR3 comprises 13 residues. Germline V lookup: CDR1 GTSNPN, CDR2 SVGIG (reference sequence).